This TCR beta chain appears in the sequencing data of a study of T cells in Graves' hyperthyroidism and ophthalmopathy. Findings of the study overall: Blood also carried most thyroid clonotypes expanded above 0.001.

Amplified TCR beta CDR3 regions derived from RNA transcripts. Using the HTBI primer set, a first-round RT-PCR was run on the TCR CDR3. TCRdb re-analysed the multiplex PCR reads in MiXCR, keeping a single row per CDR3 protein. Altogether approximately 690,000 distinct CDR3 sequences are present, less than 25% being singletons, with the ten largest covering more than 30%. CDR3 length: 14 amino acids. The V segment lost 7 bases and the J segment 4 bases; nucleotides outside the gene matches: 10. Germline V CDR1 and CDR2: SGHKS, YYEKEE (reference sequence). This clonotype was seen many times. The antigen remains undetermined.

The sequencing sample was made of blood. The genes are TRBV5-5 and TRBJ2-7; 8 bases are a match to TRBD2. The sequence was obtained from a man aged 25-40 years with Graves' ophthalmopathy. This chain's CDR3 is CASSVILAAYEQYF. CDR3 DNA sequence: TGTGCCAGCTCAGTAATACTAGCGGCATACGAGCAGTACTTC.